This entry lists 27 T cell receptor beta chains sequenced from one sample in a study of monozygotic twins with cystic fibrosis. This table comes from immunoSEQ multiplex PCR, and its TCRdb copy is limited to in-frame clones, with some not included. The table includes 39,000 or so clones, 85% to 95% detected once. The sequencing input was blood. These receptors were taken from a boy aged 2 to 9 with cystic fibrosis.

In this sample, this clone turned up a few times. The CDR3 loop is CASRRQAGQPQHF. The DNA of the CDR3 is TGTGCCAGCCGTCGACAGGCTGGCCAGCCCCAGCATTTT. The chain is built from TRBV6-5 and TRBJ1-5, with D possibly being TRBD1 (6 bases). This CDR3 is built from 13 residues. Trimming removed 8 bases at V and 7 bases at J, with 15 bases between. Per the germline V gene, CDR1 is MNHEY and CDR2 is SVGAGI.

The genes are TRBV5-1 and TRBJ2-1; TRBD2 matches at 13 bases. Per the germline V gene, CDR1 is SGHRS and CDR2 is YFSETQ. Trimming at V came to 4 bases and at J to 0 bases, leaving 7 bases not matched to a gene. This CDR3 is 18 amino acids long. CDR3 sequence: CASSPGLAGSRSYNEQFF. CDR3 DNA: TGCGCCAGCAGCCCGGGACTAGCGGGATCCCGCTCCTACAATGAGCAGTTCTTC.

The chain carries TRBV15 and TRBJ2-1; 9 nucleotides line up with TRBD2. The CDR3 runs to 16 residues. Germline V CDR1 and CDR2: LNHNV, YYDKDF (reference sequence). V lost 2 bases to trimming and J lost 4 bases; unmatched junction nucleotides: 6. CDR3 in amino acids: CATSRSGGFDYNEQFF. The CDR3 DNA reads TGTGCCACCAGCAGAAGCGGGGGGTTCGATTACAATGAGCAGTTCTTC.

V and J are TRBV6-6 and TRBJ1-2; D possibly corresponds to TRBD1 (5 bases). The V gene lost 0 bases and the J gene lost 8 bases, with 10 bases spanning the gap. CDR1 is MNHNY, CDR2 SVGAGI, per germline (reference sequence). The CDR3 runs 13 residues. The CDR3 DNA is TGTGCCAGCAGTTACTCGACAGTAACAGGCTACACCTTC. Translation gives CASSYSTVTGYTF.

The chain combines TRBV27 with TRBJ2-1; 7 nucleotides match TRBD1. J was trimmed by 9 bases and V by 4 bases; bases with no gene match: 6. The CDR3 has 13 amino acids. Germline CDR1 reads MNHEY; CDR2 reads SMNVEV (reference sequence). As DNA, the CDR3 is TGTGCCAGCAGTTCGACAGGGTGGGGTGAGCAGTTCTTC. Encoded protein: CASSSTGWGEQFF.

V gene TRBV6-5 combines with J gene TRBJ1-1; TRBD1 matches at 9 bases. Unmatched junction bases numbered 4, after V lost 5 bases and J lost 3 bases. This CDR3 comprises 14 residues. Germline CDR1 reads MNHEY; CDR2 reads SVGAGI. The CDR3 bases are TGTGCCAGCAGTGACCGACAGGGGGACACTGAAGCTTTCTTT. It yields the protein CASSDRQGDTEAFF.

V usage is TRBV5-1 and J usage is TRBJ1-2; D not resolved. CDR3 size: 12 residues. Per the germline V gene, CDR1 is SGHRS and CDR2 is YFSETQ. Between the trimmed V and J ends, which lost 3 bases and 6 bases, there was a span of 9 bases. This CDR3 is CASSSSQDGYTF. The CDR3 nucleotides are TGCGCCAGCAGCTCCTCTCAAGATGGCTACACCTTC. The complete variable domain, with remaining parts taken from reference TRBV5-1 and TRBJ1-2, reads KAGVTQTPRYLIKTRGQQVTLSCSPISGHRSVSWYQQTPGQGLQFLFEYFSETQRNKGNFPGRFSGRQFSNSRSEMNVSTLELGDSALYLCASSSSQDGYTFGSGTRLTVV.

The gene calls are TRBV6-5 and TRBJ2-5; tentatively, D is TRBD2 (6 bases). CDR1 is MNHEY and CDR2 is SVGAGI in the germline V gene. V lost 4 bases to trimming and J lost 5 bases, with 14 bases between them. The CDR3 consists of 14 residues. CDR3 in amino acids: CASSSILASETQYF. The CDR3 DNA reads TGTGCCAGCAGTTCTATACTAGCCAGCGAGACCCAGTACTTC.

The chain is built from TRBV5-1 and TRBJ2-1; D may match TRBD1 or TRBD2 (5 bases each). V gave up 1 base and J gave up 6 bases, with 20 bases separating them. CDR3 size: 17 residues. Germline assignment: CDR1 SGHRS and CDR2 YFSETQ. The CDR3 nucleotides read TGCGCCAGCAGCTTGCCAGGGTCCGGTTCGGGGCGCAATGAGCAGTTCTTC. Its protein product is CASSLPGSGSGRNEQFF.

The chain uses TRBV6-4 and TRBJ1-1, with D possibly matching TRBD1 (5 bases). The V end was cut by 2 bases, the J end by 2 bases, with 6 bases between. This CDR3 comprises 13 residues. From germline, CDR1 is MRHNA and CDR2 SNTAGT. The CDR3 here is CASSDRDNTEAFF. Here the CDR3 DNA reads TGTGCCAGCAGTGACCGGGACAACACTGAAGCTTTCTTT.

This chain uses TRBV6-4 with TRBJ1-6; weak D call: TRBD1 (5 bases). The CDR3 loop spans 15 amino acids. CDR1 is MRHNA and CDR2 is SNTAGT in the germline V gene. Trimming took off 8 bases at V and 6 bases at J, with 17 bases between the two ends. Here the CDR3 DNA reads TGTGCCAGCTCACAATCGACAGCATTTAATTCACCCCTCCACTTT. Translating gives CASSQSTAFNSPLHF.

The genes are TRBV5-6 and TRBJ1-2; 7 nucleotides agree with TRBD1. Unmatched junction bases numbered 4, after V lost 3 bases and J lost 5 bases. The CDR3 totals 13 residues. CDR1 SGHDT and CDR2 YYEEEE come from the germline V gene. Here the CDR3 reads CASSSTGRYGYTF. The CDR3 bases are TGTGCCAGCAGCTCGACAGGGAGATATGGCTACACCTTC.

The chain links TRBV29-1 to TRBJ2-3; 16 bases match TRBD2. V lost 5 bases and J lost 3; bases outside the gene matches: 2. The CDR3 is 15 amino acids. The V gene's germline CDR1 is SQVTM and CDR2 ANQGSEA. In nucleotides, the CDR3 is TGCAGCGTTATGGGACTAGCGGGGGGGACAGATACGCAGTATTTT. It encodes CSVMGLAGGTDTQYF.

This clone came up once. This chain uses TRBV5-1 with TRBJ2-6; 10 bases agree with TRBD1. CDR1 is SGHRS and CDR2 is YFSETQ in the germline V gene. This CDR3 contains 21 residues. With 4 bases clipped from V and 2 bases from J, the junction kept 18 bases outside the gene matches. This CDR3 is CASSLNNFRDRGRAGANVLTF. CDR3 sequence (DNA): TGCGCCAGCAGCCTCAACAACTTCCGGGACAGGGGAAGGGCTGGGGCCAACGTCCTGACTTTC.

This clone was picked up one time. V usage is TRBV6-5 and J usage is TRBJ1-1, with D hard to call. The CDR3 runs 14 residues. The V and J ends lost 5 bases and 1 base respectively, with 11 bases between them. The germline V gene encodes CDR1 MNHEY and CDR2 SVGAGI. The CDR3 DNA sequence: TGTGCCAGCAGTCAAACGACCAGGAACACTGAAGCTTTCTTT. It specifies CASSQTTRNTEAFF.

V gene TRBV14 combines with J gene TRBJ2-7, with 7 bases aligning to TRBD1. V trimming: 4 bases; J trimming: 9 bases; junction bases outside the gene matches: 6. The CDR3 totals 12 residues. From germline, CDR1 is SGHDN and CDR2 FVKESK. DNA of the CDR3: TGTGCCAGCAGCCTGACAGGGCCCCGGCAGTACTTC. Protein: CASSLTGPRQYF.

The CDR3 DNA is TGTGCCAGTAGCCGACCGGGACAGGGGGCCTACGAGCAGTACTTC. Its translation is CASSRPGQGAYEQYF. The genes are TRBV19 and TRBJ2-7; TRBD1 agrees at 11 bases. CDR1 is LNHDA and CDR2 is SQIVND in the germline V gene (reference sequence). The V gene end was trimmed by 6 bases and the J gene end by 2 bases; junction bases not matched to a gene: 6. This CDR3 has 15 amino acids.

The chain joins TRBV19 to TRBJ1-1; 9 nucleotides agree with TRBD1. In germline, CDR1 is LNHDA, CDR2 SQIVND (reference sequence). The ends lost 6 bases at V and 3 bases at J; junction bases unmatched: 11. The CDR3 contains 16 residues. Here the CDR3 DNA reads TGTGCCAGTAGCATCGGGACAGGGACGTTTTACACTGAAGCTTTCTTT. The encoded protein is CASSIGTGTFYTEAFF.

Concerning this clone: At one boundary the junction diverges from the germline segment, which might be a read error. The gene calls are TRBV12-5 and TRBJ2-2, with D hard to call. The length of the CDR3 is 14 residues. CDR1 and CDR2 (germline): LGHNT, FRNRAP. For the CDR3, the DNA is TGTGCTAGTGGCTTGGATCGGGCAGCCGGGGAGCTGTTTTTT. The encoded protein is CASGLDRAAGELFF.

The V gene is TRBV6-6, the J gene TRBJ1-5; 9 nucleotides align to TRBD1. Germline V CDR1 and CDR2: MNHNY, SVGAGI (reference sequence). The CDR3 contains 15 residues. J lost 0 bases, V lost 7 bases, and 4 bases had no gene match. CDR3 region: CASKSQGASNQPQHF. In DNA, the CDR3 is TGTGCCAGCAAATCACAGGGGGCTAGCAATCAGCCCCAGCATTTT.

The V call is TRBV19, the J call TRBJ1-2, with D possibly TRBD1 on 5 matching bases. Germline V CDR1 and CDR2: LNHDA, SQIVND (reference sequence). There are 16 residues in the CDR3. V was pared by 7 bases and J by 2 bases, with 20 bases between. CDR3 loop: CASIPTRDAGNYGYTF. The CDR3 coding sequence is TGTGCCAGTATCCCTACTCGGGACGCCGGCAACTATGGCTACACCTTC.

This clone has just one count. The chain couples TRBV9 to TRBJ2-3; TRBD2 might be the D (6 bases). The germline V gene has CDR1 SGDLS and CDR2 YYNGEE. V was cut by 2 bases and J by 3 bases, with 10 bases left in between. CDR3 length: 14 residues. In nucleotides, the CDR3 is TGTGCCAGCAGCGTTCGGGCGGGGACAGATACGCAGTATTTT. Its translation is CASSVRAGTDTQYF.

The rearrangement links TRBV4-1 to TRBJ1-6, with D unresolved. Germline loops: CDR1 MGHRA, CDR2 YSYEKL. The V end was cut by 3 bases, the J end by 6 bases, with 9 bases between. This CDR3 is 14 amino acids long. CDR3 residues: CASSQGFFNSPLHF. DNA of the CDR3: TGCGCCAGCAGCCAGGGCTTCTTTAATTCACCCCTCCACTTT.

This clone was picked up one time. The chain uses TRBV6-6 and TRBJ1-1; 7 bases align to TRBD1. Trimming removed 6 bases from V and 3 bases from J; junction bases left unmatched: 13. Germline values: CDR1 MNHNY, CDR2 SVGAGI (reference sequence). CDR3 length: 16 residues. CDR3 region: CASSVGTADKDTEAFF. The DNA of the CDR3 is TGTGCCAGCAGCGTAGGGACAGCAGACAAGGACACTGAAGCTTTCTTT.

Here the CDR3 reads CASSLTEAGYTF. CDR3 nucleotide sequence: TGTGCCAGCAGTTTGACCGAGGCCGGCTACACCTTC. The chain carries TRBV5-6 and TRBJ1-2; no reliable D call. V dropped 5 bases and J dropped 8 bases, with 13 bases sitting between them. The CDR3 has 12 amino acids. The germline V gene has CDR1 SGHDT and CDR2 YYEEEE.

The rearrangement links TRBV15 to TRBJ1-1; 7 bases match TRBD1. J lost 1 base, V lost 0 bases, and 5 bases had no gene match. The CDR3 runs to 16 residues. From germline, CDR1 is LNHNV and CDR2 YYDKDF (reference sequence). The CDR3 is CATSRDLDRENTEAFF. CDR3 sequence (DNA): TGTGCCACCAGCAGAGATTTAGACAGGGAGAACACTGAAGCTTTCTTT.

This chain joins TRBV7-3 and TRBJ2-5; 12 bases line up with TRBD2. The ends lost 6 bases at V and 5 bases at J; junction bases unmatched: 10. The CDR3 length is 16 residues. The germline gives CDR1 SGHTA, CDR2 FQGTGA. This chain's CDR3 is CASSSGLAGPGETQYF. In nucleotides, the CDR3 is TGTGCCAGCAGTTCGGGACTAGCGGGCCCGGGGGAGACCCAGTACTTC. The variable domain in full, with the rest retrieved from reference TRBV7-3 and TRBJ2-5, is GAGVSQTPSNKVTEKGKYVELRCDPISGHTALYWYRQSLGQGPEFLIYFQGTGAADDSGLPNDRFFAVRPEGSVSTLKIQRTERGDSAVYLCASSSGLAGPGETQYFGPGTRLLVL.